This T cell receptor beta chain comes out of a study of control samples from healthy donors and cancer patients. This clone is a singleton in its sample. Only in-frame clones appear in the TCRdb table, and some are missing; sequencing was by immunoSEQ multiplex PCR. The data show tens of thousands of clones, 87% seen once. This CDR3 spans 12 amino acids. V shed 6 bases and J shed 3 bases, with 9 bases lying between them. Germline V gene data show CDR1 as GTSNPN and CDR2 as SVGIG (reference sequence). The sequenced material came from blood. The chain has TRBV30 and TRBJ2-1, with no clear D. This sequence originates from a woman aged 45-65 years in good health. The CDR3 spells CACHLGYNEQFF. CDR3 sequence (DNA): TGTGCCTGCCATTTGGGCTACAATGAGCAGTTCTTC.